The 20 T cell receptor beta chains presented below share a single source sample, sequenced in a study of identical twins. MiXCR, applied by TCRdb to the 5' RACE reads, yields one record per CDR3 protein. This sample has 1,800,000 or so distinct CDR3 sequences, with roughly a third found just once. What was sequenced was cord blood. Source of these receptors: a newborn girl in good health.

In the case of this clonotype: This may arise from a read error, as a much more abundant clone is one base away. The CDR3 sequence: CASSRLGRGGADTQYF. CDR3 nucleotide sequence: TGTGCCAGCAGTCGTTTAGGGCGGGGGGGCGCAGATACGCAGTATTTT. This chain connects TRBV12-3 or TRBV12-4 to TRBJ2-3; 9 bases are a match to TRBD2. This CDR3 has 16 amino acids. Germline trimming cut 5 bases from V and 4 bases from J; bases unmatched to any gene: 10.

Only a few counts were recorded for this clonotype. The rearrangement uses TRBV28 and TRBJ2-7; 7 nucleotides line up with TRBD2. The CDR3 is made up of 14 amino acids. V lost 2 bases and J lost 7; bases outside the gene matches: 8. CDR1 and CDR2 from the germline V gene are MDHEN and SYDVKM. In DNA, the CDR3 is TGTGCCAGCAGTTTACCGGGAGGCACGAATGAGCAGTACTTC. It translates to CASSLPGGTNEQYF.

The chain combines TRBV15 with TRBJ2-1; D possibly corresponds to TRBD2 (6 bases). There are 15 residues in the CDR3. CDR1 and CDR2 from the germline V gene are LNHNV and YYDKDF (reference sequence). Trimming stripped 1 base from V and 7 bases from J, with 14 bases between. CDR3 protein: CATSRAYYRENEQFF. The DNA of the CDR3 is TGTGCCACCAGCAGAGCTTACTACCGGGAGAATGAGCAGTTCTTC.

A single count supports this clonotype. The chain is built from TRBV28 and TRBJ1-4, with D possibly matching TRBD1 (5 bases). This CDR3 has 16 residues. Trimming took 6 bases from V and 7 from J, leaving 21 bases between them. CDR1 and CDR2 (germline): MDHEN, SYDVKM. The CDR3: CASSSMRGVRGEKLFF. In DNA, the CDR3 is TGTGCCAGCAGCTCCATGAGGGGTGTGAGAGGTGAAAAACTGTTTTTT.

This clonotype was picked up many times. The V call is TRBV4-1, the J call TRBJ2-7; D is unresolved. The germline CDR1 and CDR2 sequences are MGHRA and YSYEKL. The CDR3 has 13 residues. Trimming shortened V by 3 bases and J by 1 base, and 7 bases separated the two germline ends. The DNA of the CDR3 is TGCGCCAGCAGCCAGGTGGTTTCCTACGAGCAGTACTTC. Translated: CASSQVVSYEQYF.

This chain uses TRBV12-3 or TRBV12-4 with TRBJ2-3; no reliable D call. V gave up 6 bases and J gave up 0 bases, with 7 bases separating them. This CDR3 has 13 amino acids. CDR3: CASRPFSTDTQYF. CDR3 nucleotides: TGTGCCAGCAGACCCTTTAGCACAGATACGCAGTATTTT.

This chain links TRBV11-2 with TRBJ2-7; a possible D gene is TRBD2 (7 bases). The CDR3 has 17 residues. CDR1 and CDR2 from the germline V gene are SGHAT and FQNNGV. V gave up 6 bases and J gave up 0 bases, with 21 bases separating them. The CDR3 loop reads CASRIGGGVSSSYEQYF. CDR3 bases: TGTGCCAGCAGAATTGGAGGGGGGGTGTCTAGCTCCTACGAGCAGTACTTC.

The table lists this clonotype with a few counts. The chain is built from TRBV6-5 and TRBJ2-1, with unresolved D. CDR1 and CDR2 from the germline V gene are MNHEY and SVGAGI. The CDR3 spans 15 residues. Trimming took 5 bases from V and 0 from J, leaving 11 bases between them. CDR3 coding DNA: TGTGCCAGCAGTGCCCTAAGTAGCTCCTACAATGAGCAGTTCTTC. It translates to CASSALSSSYNEQFF.

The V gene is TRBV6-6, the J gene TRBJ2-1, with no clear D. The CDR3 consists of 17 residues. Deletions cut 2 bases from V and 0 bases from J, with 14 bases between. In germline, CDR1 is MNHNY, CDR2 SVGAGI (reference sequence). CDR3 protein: CASSYPHRASSYNEQFF. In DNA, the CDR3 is TGTGCCAGCAGTTACCCGCATAGAGCGAGCTCCTACAATGAGCAGTTCTTC.

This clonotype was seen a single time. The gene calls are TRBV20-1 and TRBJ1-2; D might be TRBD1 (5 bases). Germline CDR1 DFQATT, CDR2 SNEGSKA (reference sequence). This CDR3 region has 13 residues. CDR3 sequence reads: CRARSGSGYGYTF. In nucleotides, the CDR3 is TGCAGGGCAAGATCAGGGTCGGGCTATGGCTACACCTTC.

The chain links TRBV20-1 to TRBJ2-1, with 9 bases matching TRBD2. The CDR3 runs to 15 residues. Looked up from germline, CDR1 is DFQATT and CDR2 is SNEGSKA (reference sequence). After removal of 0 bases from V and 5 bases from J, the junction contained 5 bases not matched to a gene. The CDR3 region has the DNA TGCAGTGCTAGAGATATAGCGGGGGCAAACAATGAGCAGTTCTTC. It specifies CSARDIAGANNEQFF.

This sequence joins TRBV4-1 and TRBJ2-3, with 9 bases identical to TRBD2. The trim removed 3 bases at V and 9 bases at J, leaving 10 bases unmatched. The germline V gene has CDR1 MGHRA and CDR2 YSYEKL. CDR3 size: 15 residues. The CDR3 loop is CASSHPGLALPTQYF. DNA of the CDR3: TGCGCCAGCAGCCACCCGGGACTAGCCTTACCGACGCAGTATTTT.

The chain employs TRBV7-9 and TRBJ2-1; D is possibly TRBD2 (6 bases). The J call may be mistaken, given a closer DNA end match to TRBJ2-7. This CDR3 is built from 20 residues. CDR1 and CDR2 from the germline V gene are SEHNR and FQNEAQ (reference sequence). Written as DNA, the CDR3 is TGTGCCAGCAGCTTATATTGGGGAGTCGGGACTTTGAGCTCCTACAATGAGCAGTACTTC. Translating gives CASSLYWGVGTLSSYNEQYF.

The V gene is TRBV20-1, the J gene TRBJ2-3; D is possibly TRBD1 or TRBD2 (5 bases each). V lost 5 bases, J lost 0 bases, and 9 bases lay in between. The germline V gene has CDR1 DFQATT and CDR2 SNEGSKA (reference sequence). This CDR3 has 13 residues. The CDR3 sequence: CSALRDSTDTQYF. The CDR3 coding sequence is TGCAGTGCTCTACGGGACAGCACAGATACGCAGTATTTT.

The CDR3 nucleotides read TGTGCCAGCAGCCAAGATTGGGCCAATCAGCCCCAGCATTTT. This translates into CASSQDWANQPQHF. The chain is built from TRBV4-2 and TRBJ1-5, with D unclear. This CDR3 spans 14 amino acids. CDR1 LGHNA and CDR2 YNFKEQ come from the germline V gene. The germline V and J ends were trimmed by 0 bases and 3 bases, with 6 bases remaining between them.

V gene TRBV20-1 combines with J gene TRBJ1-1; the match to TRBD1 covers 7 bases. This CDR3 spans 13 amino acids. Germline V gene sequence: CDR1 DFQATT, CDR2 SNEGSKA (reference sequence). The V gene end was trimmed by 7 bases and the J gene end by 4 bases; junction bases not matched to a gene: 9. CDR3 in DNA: TGCAGTGGGGGGGGGCAGGGGGGCACTGAAGCTTTCTTT. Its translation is CSGGGQGGTEAFF.

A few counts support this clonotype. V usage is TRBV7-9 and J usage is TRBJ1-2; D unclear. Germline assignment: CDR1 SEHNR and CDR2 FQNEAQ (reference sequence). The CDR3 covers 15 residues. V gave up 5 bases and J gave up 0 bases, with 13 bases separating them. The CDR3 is CASSPGNRPNYGYTF. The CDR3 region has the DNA TGTGCCAGCAGCCCGGGGAACAGACCTAACTATGGCTACACCTTC. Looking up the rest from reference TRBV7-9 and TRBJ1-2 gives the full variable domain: DTGVSQNPRHKITKRGQNVTFRCDPISEHNRLYWYRQTLGQGPEFLTYFQNEAQLEKSRLLSDRFSAERPKGSFSTLEIQRTEQGDSAMYLCASSPGNRPNYGYTFGSGTRLTVV.

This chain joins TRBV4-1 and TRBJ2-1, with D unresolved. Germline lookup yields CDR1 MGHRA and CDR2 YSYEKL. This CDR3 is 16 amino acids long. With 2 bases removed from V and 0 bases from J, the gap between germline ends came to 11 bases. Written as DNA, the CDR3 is TGCGCCAGCAGCCAACATCCAGCGAGCTCCTACAATGAGCAGTTCTTC. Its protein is CASSQHPASSYNEQFF.

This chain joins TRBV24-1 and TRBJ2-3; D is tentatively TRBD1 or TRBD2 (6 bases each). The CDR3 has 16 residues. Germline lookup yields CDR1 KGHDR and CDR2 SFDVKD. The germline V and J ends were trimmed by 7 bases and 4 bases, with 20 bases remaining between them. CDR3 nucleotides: TGTGCCACCAGAGGCCAGGGTCGGGGGCCAGCAGATACGCAGTATTTT. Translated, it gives CATRGQGRGPADTQYF.

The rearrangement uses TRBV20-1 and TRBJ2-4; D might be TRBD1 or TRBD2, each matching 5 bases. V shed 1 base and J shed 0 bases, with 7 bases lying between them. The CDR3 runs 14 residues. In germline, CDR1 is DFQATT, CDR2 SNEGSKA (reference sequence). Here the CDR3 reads CSARGGTAKNIQYF. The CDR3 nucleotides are TGCAGTGCTAGAGGGGGGACAGCCAAAAACATTCAGTACTTC.